This is a list of T cell receptor beta chains from one sample in a study of blood T cell repertoires in COVID-19. Here immunoSEQ multiplex PCR was the method, and the copy in TCRdb shows in-frame clones only, minus some. Here the sample spans about 200,000 clones, over 80% being singletons. Sequencing was done on a sample of peripheral blood. The source of these receptors is a man aged 55 to 69 with COVID-19, enrolled during active disease. Both conserved end residues are part of each CDR3. Fields, in order: clone size, J gene, V gene, D gene, CDR3 DNA, CDR3 protein. The D gene is left open where the match is weak. Where a row states a size, it is once, few, many or the class of an expanded clone; other rows omit it.

size: .; J: TRBJ2-2; V: TRBV29-1; D: .; DNA: TGCAGCGTTGACCCTTTACCTGGGGCAGGGTTCAACGGGGAGCTGTTTTTT; CDR3: CSVDPLPGAGFNGELFF
size: .; J: TRBJ2-1; V: TRBV4-2; D: TRBD1; DNA: TGTGCCAGCAGCCCGGGACAGGGATCGAACAATGAGCAGTTCTTC; CDR3: CASSPGQGSNNEQFF
size: .; J: TRBJ1-1; V: TRBV27; D: .; DNA: TGTGCCAGCAGGGGACTGTTAGGGAAAGCTTTCTTT; CDR3: CASRGLLGKAFF
size: .; J: TRBJ1-1; V: TRBV4-2; D: .; DNA: TGTGCCAGCAGCCAAGATAGAGTGAACACTGAAGCTTTCTTT; CDR3: CASSQDRVNTEAFF
size: few; J: TRBJ1-1; V: TRBV2; D: TRBD1; DNA: TGTGCCAGCGGGACAGGGGAGAACACTGAAGCTTTCTTT; CDR3: CASGTGENTEAFF
size: .; J: TRBJ1-2; V: TRBV6-5; D: TRBD1; DNA: TGTGCCAGCAGTTACTCGAAGGGACAGGGGTCTGGCTACACCTTC; CDR3: CASSYSKGQGSGYTF
size: .; J: TRBJ1-5; V: TRBV30; D: .; DNA: TGTGCCTGGAGTCCCCGCGGCAATCAGCCCCAGCATTTT; CDR3: CAWSPRGNQPQHF
size: .; J: TRBJ1-2; V: TRBV6-5; D: .; DNA: TGTGCCAGCAGTTATTCAGGGCGGGAGTATGGCTACACCTTC; CDR3: CASSYSGREYGYTF
size: .; J: TRBJ2-5; V: TRBV30; D: .; DNA: TGTGCCTGGACTCCGCTAAAAGAGACCCAGTACTTC; CDR3: CAWTPLKETQYF
size: .; J: TRBJ1-1; V: TRBV6-5; D: TRBD1; DNA: TGTGCCAGCAGTTCCCTGGTAGGGGGCCTAAACACTGAAGCTTTCTTT; CDR3: CASSSLVGGLNTEAFF
size: .; J: TRBJ1-2; V: TRBV7-9; D: .; DNA: TGTGCCAGCAGCTTAGATAAGGGGCTTTTGGGCTACACCTTC; CDR3: CASSLDKGLLGYTF
size: .; J: TRBJ2-3; V: TRBV30; D: TRBD1; DNA: TGTGCCTGGAAGGGACAGCCCAGGGATACGCAGTATTTT; CDR3: CAWKGQPRDTQYF
size: .; J: TRBJ2-4; V: TRBV3-1/TRBV3-2; D: TRBD1; DNA: TGTGCCAGCAGCCAAGATCCGGTACAGGGGACGGTCCTACCCAAAAACATTCAGTACTTC; CDR3: CASSQDPVQGTVLPKNIQYF
size: .; J: TRBJ1-3; V: TRBV5-1; D: .; DNA: TGCGCCAGCAGCACAACAGATACTGGAAACACCATATATTTT; CDR3: CASSTTDTGNTIYF
size: .; J: TRBJ2-3; V: TRBV5-1; D: TRBD2; DNA: TGCGCCAGCAGCTTGGCCCTAGCGGGAGACACAGATACGCAGTATTTT; CDR3: CASSLALAGDTDTQYF
size: .; J: TRBJ2-2; V: TRBV9; D: TRBD2; DNA: TGTGCCAGCAGCGGGAGACTAGCGGGAGCACTGGGGGACACCGGGGAGCTGTTTTTT; CDR3: CASSGRLAGALGDTGELFF
size: once; J: TRBJ2-3; V: TRBV18; D: TRBD2; DNA: TGTGCCAGCTCACCAGGACTAGCGGGAGTGGGTGTCACAGATACGCAGTATTTT; CDR3: CASSPGLAGVGVTDTQYF
size: .; J: TRBJ2-1; V: TRBV5-4; D: TRBD2; DNA: TGTGCCAGCAGCTTAAGCGGGAGCTCCTACAATGAGCAGTTCTTC; CDR3: CASSLSGSSYNEQFF
size: .; J: TRBJ2-3; V: TRBV19; D: .; DNA: TGTGCCAGTAGTATCCCGGGACTCGGCACAGATACGCAGTATTTT; CDR3: CASSIPGLGTDTQYF
size: .; J: TRBJ1-1; V: TRBV27; D: .; DNA: TGTGCCAGCAGTTTGAACACAATCACTGAAGCTTTCTTT; CDR3: CASSLNTITEAFF
size: .; J: TRBJ2-1; V: TRBV6-5; D: TRBD2; DNA: TGTGCCAGTGAGGGACTAGCACGCGGTGAGCAGTTCTTC; CDR3: CASEGLARGEQFF
size: .; J: TRBJ1-4; V: TRBV23-1; D: .; DNA: TGCGCCAGCAGTCATGAGGGCCATCGACACGGAAAACTGTTTTTT; CDR3: CASSHEGHRHGKLFF
size: .; J: TRBJ2-1; V: TRBV7-9; D: .; DNA: TGTGCCAGCAGCCCCCTCCTAGCGTACAATGAGCAGTTCTTC; CDR3: CASSPLLAYNEQFF
size: .; J: TRBJ1-1; V: TRBV4-3; D: .; DNA: TGCGCCAGCAGCCGGGACACGGACGGGAACACTGAAGCTTTCTTT; CDR3: CASSRDTDGNTEAFF
size: .; J: TRBJ2-7; V: TRBV4-2; D: .; DNA: TGTGCCAGCAGCCAAGAAAGAGACAGTACCTACGAGCAGTACTTC; CDR3: CASSQERDSTYEQYF
size: .; J: TRBJ2-7; V: TRBV7-9; D: TRBD2; DNA: TGTGCCAGCAGCTTCGGACTAGCGGGAGGACAGCAGTACTTC; CDR3: CASSFGLAGGQQYF
size: .; J: TRBJ2-7; V: TRBV12-3/TRBV12-4; D: .; DNA: TGTGCCAGCAGTTTAGCTTCCTACTACGAGCAGTACTTC; CDR3: CASSLASYYEQYF
size: .; J: TRBJ1-6; V: TRBV19; D: TRBD1; DNA: TGTGCCAGTAGTGACAGGGCTTCCCTCCACTTT; CDR3: CASSDRASLHF
size: .; J: TRBJ1-6; V: TRBV6-2/TRBV6-3; D: .; DNA: TGTGCCAGCAGCCCCGAGACTGATTCACCCCTCCACTTT; CDR3: CASSPETDSPLHF
size: .; J: TRBJ1-3; V: TRBV11-2; D: .; DNA: TGTGCCAGCAGCTTAATCGTCTCCCGGGGTGGGCACACCATATATTTT; CDR3: CASSLIVSRGGHTIYF
size: .; J: TRBJ2-1; V: TRBV19; D: .; DNA: TGTGCCAGTAGTATAGGAAATAGCGTGAGCTATGAGCAGTTCTTC; CDR3: CASSIGNSVSYEQFF
size: .; J: TRBJ2-7; V: TRBV28; D: .; DNA: TGTGCCAGCAGTTTGTTTGAGACAGTTAGGTCCGAGCAGTACTTC; CDR3: CASSLFETVRSEQYF
size: once; J: TRBJ2-7; V: TRBV6-1; D: TRBD2; DNA: TGTGCCAGCAGTGTCACCGGGGGGAGAGGACCCTACGAGCAGTACTTC; CDR3: CASSVTGGRGPYEQYF
size: .; J: TRBJ2-5; V: TRBV12-3/TRBV12-4; D: .; DNA: TGTGCCAGCACCCCGCCAGGGGCAGGGACCCAGTACTTC; CDR3: CASTPPGAGTQYF
size: .; J: TRBJ1-4; V: TRBV5-6; D: TRBD1; DNA: TGTGCCAGCAGCTTAGGACAGGGAAAACTGTTTTTT; CDR3: CASSLGQGKLFF
size: .; J: TRBJ1-6; V: TRBV19; D: TRBD1; DNA: TGTGCCAGTAGTATTCGACAGGGAACGGACGGGAGCTCACCCCTCCACTTT; CDR3: CASSIRQGTDGSSPLHF
size: .; J: TRBJ2-7; V: TRBV10-3; D: .; DNA: TGTGCCATCAGTGAGTCGGGGGGTTCCTACGAGCAGTACTTC; CDR3: CAISESGGSYEQYF
size: .; J: TRBJ1-1; V: TRBV7-9; D: .; DNA: TGTGCCAGCAGCCAAAGGACGGCCCGAGGGACTGAAGCTTTCTTT; CDR3: CASSQRTARGTEAFF
size: .; J: TRBJ2-7; V: TRBV19; D: TRBD1; DNA: TGTGCCAGTAGGGTCCGGGACAGTCCATCCTACGAGCAGTACTTC; CDR3: CASRVRDSPSYEQYF
size: .; J: TRBJ2-1; V: TRBV19; D: .; DNA: TGTGCCAGTAGTATAGAGGGCGGGGACAATGAGCAGTTCTTC; CDR3: CASSIEGGDNEQFF
size: .; J: TRBJ1-6; V: TRBV30; D: TRBD1; DNA: TGTGCCTGTTTACCCAGGGGGAGGACACCCCTCCACTTT; CDR3: CACLPRGRTPLHF
size: once; J: TRBJ1-1; V: TRBV6-5; D: TRBD1; DNA: TGTGCCAGCAGCCGGGGACAGGGTGGTACTGAAGCTTTCTTT; CDR3: CASSRGQGGTEAFF
size: .; J: TRBJ1-2; V: TRBV6-5; D: TRBD1; DNA: TGTGCCAGCACCAGTCTGCGACAGGGGGATCTTGGCTACACCTTC; CDR3: CASTSLRQGDLGYTF
size: .; J: TRBJ1-2; V: TRBV6-5; D: .; DNA: TGTGCCAGCAGCCTAACCAGGGAAACTGGCTACACCTTC; CDR3: CASSLTRETGYTF
size: .; J: TRBJ2-3; V: TRBV29-1; D: TRBD2; DNA: TGCAGCGTTGGGGGCCTGGTGGGAGGGCCTCCAGATACGCAGTATTTT; CDR3: CSVGGLVGGPPDTQYF
size: .; J: TRBJ2-1; V: TRBV24-1; D: TRBD2; DNA: TGTGCCACCAGTGATCCTAGAGCGGGGAGCTCCTACAATGAGCAGTTCTTC; CDR3: CATSDPRAGSSYNEQFF
size: .; J: TRBJ1-4; V: TRBV5-1; D: .; DNA: TGCGCCAGCAGCTCCACAGGGCGCACTAATGAAAAACTGTTTTTT; CDR3: CASSSTGRTNEKLFF
size: .; J: TRBJ1-4; V: TRBV3-1/TRBV3-2; D: .; DNA: TGTGCCAGCAGCCCTAAGGACAGTGCAGAAAAACTGTTTTTT; CDR3: CASSPKDSAEKLFF
size: .; J: TRBJ2-3; V: TRBV2; D: TRBD2; DNA: TGTGCCAGCGCCCCTGGAGCGGGGCGCACAGATACGCAGTATTTT; CDR3: CASAPGAGRTDTQYF
size: few; J: TRBJ2-3; V: TRBV2; D: .; DNA: TGTGCCAGCGGCCAACGACAAACCGTTAGCACAGATACGCAGTATTTT; CDR3: CASGQRQTVSTDTQYF
size: .; J: TRBJ2-7; V: TRBV6-5; D: .; DNA: TGTGCCAGCAGTTACTCGACCGGGACAAAAGACTACGAGCAGTACTTC; CDR3: CASSYSTGTKDYEQYF
size: .; J: TRBJ2-6; V: TRBV6-4; D: TRBD1; DNA: TGTGCCAGGCGACAGGGACCCAACTCTGGGGCCAACGTCCTGACTTTC; CDR3: CARRQGPNSGANVLTF
size: few; J: TRBJ1-3; V: TRBV5-8; D: TRBD1; DNA: TGTGCCAGCAGCGCCGGGACAGGTTCTGGAAACACCATATATTTT; CDR3: CASSAGTGSGNTIYF
size: .; J: TRBJ2-1; V: TRBV28; D: .; DNA: TGTGCCAGCAGTTTACCGGGACTTTACAATGAGCAGTTCTTC; CDR3: CASSLPGLYNEQFF
size: .; J: TRBJ2-5; V: TRBV20-1; D: .; DNA: TGCAGTGCTAGTGTCCTTACAGCCCAAGAGACCCAGTACTTC; CDR3: CSASVLTAQETQYF
size: once; J: TRBJ1-1; V: TRBV7-9; D: .; DNA: TGTGCCAGCAGCGGCGGGGGCATGACTGAAGCTTTCTTT; CDR3: CASSGGGMTEAFF
size: .; J: TRBJ1-6; V: TRBV30; D: TRBD1; DNA: TGTGCCTGGAGCAGAGACAGGGGCGGATATAATTCACCCCTCCACTTT; CDR3: CAWSRDRGGYNSPLHF
size: .; J: TRBJ1-2; V: TRBV6-2/TRBV6-3; D: .; DNA: TGTGCCAGCAGCACGGAGTCGGGCTATGGCTACACCTTC; CDR3: CASSTESGYGYTF
size: .; J: TRBJ2-5; V: TRBV11-3; D: TRBD2; DNA: TGTGCCAGCAGCTTAGGGACTAGTAGCGCCTCAGAGACCCAGTACTTC; CDR3: CASSLGTSSASETQYF